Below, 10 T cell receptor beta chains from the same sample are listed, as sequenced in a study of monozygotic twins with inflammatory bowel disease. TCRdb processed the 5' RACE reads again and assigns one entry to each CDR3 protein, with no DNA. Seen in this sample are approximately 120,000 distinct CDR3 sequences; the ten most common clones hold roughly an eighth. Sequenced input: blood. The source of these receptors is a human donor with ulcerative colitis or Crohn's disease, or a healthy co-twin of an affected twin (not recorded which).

The CDR3 is CASSPVTGELFF. The V call is TRBV7-2, the J call TRBJ2-2. Germline CDR1 SGHTA, CDR2 FQGNSA. CDR3 size: 12 residues.

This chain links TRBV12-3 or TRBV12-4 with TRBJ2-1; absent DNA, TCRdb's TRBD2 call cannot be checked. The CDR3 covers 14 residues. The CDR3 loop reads CASSFDSGNNEQFF.

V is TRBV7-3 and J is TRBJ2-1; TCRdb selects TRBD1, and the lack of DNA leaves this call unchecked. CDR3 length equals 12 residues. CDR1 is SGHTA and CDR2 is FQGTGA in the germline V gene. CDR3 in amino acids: CASSYRYNEQFF.

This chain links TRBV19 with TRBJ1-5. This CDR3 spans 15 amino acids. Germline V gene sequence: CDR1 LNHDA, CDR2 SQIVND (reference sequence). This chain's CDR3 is CASSAPWEDNQPQHF.

CDR3: CASTLAPGSPLHF. This chain uses TRBV19 with TRBJ1-6; TCRdb reports TRBD1, a call that lacks DNA to check it against. The CDR3 runs to 13 residues. CDR1 is LNHDA, CDR2 SQIVND, per germline (reference sequence).

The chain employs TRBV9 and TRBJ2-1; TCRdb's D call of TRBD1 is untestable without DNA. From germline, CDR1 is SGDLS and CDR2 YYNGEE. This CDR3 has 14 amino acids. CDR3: CASSTGTGYNEQFF.

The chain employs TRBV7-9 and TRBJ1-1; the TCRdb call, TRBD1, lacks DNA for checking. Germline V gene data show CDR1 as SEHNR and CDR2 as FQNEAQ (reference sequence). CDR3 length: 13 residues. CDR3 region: CASSLTGLTEAFF.

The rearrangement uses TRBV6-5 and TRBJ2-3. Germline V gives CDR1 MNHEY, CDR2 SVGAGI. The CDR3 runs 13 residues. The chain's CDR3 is CASSYSFRDTQYF.

CDR3 protein: CACSQGNTIYF. This sequence joins TRBV14 and TRBJ1-3. The CDR3 has 11 residues. CDR1 and CDR2 from the germline V gene are SGHDN and FVKESK.

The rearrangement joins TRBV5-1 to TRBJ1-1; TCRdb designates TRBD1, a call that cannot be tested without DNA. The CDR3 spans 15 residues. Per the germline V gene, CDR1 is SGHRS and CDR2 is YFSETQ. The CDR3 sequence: CASSLQGGMNTEAFF. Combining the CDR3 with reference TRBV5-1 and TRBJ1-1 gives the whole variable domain KAGVTQTPRYLIKTRGQQVTLSCSPISGHRSVSWYQQTPGQGLQFLFEYFSETQRNKGNFPGRFSGRQFSNSRSEMNVSTLELGDSALYLCASSLQGGMNTEAFFGQGTRLTVV.